The rows below give T cell receptor beta chains drawn from one sample of a study of shared clonotypes between healthy human individuals. Sequencing was performed with immunoSEQ multiplex PCR; in TCRdb, only in-frame clones are kept and a portion is missing. Among more than 1 million clones listed, 78% were seen once. The sample consisted of memory CD4+ T cells from PBMCs. These receptors were collected from a man aged 18 to 30 in good health. Some clones in this sample may be carry-over from other donors' samples. The CDR3 runs from the conserved cysteine through the conserved F or W. Fields, in order: J gene, V gene, D gene, clone size, CDR3 protein, CDR3 DNA. D genes are given only for firm matches. Part of the rows lack a size; the others show once, few, many or a class for expanded clones.

TRBJ2-3,TRBV19,TRBD2,.,CASSVRTSGATDTQYF,TGTGCCAGTAGTGTTCGGACTAGCGGAGCCACAGATACGCAGTATTTT
TRBJ2-5,TRBV5-4,TRBD1,.,CASSSRDRGHRETQYF,TGTGCCAGCAGCTCCCGGGACAGGGGTCATCGGGAGACCCAGTACTTC
TRBJ1-5,TRBV18,TRBD1,.,CASSPGTVGQPQHF,TGTGCCAGCTCACCCGGGACAGTGGGTCAGCCCCAGCATTTT
TRBJ1-1,TRBV27,.,few,CASSLSGLQNTEAFF,TGTGCCAGCAGTTTATCCGGGTTACAGAACACTGAAGCTTTCTTT
TRBJ2-1,TRBV5-8,TRBD1,.,CASSRGQSSYNEQFF,TGTGCCAGCAGCCGGGGACAGAGCTCCTACAATGAGCAGTTCTTC
TRBJ2-1,TRBV11-2,.,.,CASSLGPRLYQFF,TGTGCCAGCAGCTTAGGACCCCGGCTTTATCAGTTCTTC
TRBJ2-1,TRBV7-2,.,.,CASSLDLGGQFF,TGTGCCAGCAGCTTAGACCTGGGGGGGCAGTTCTTC
TRBJ2-1,TRBV30,.,.,CAWSRVGPGYNEQFF,TGTGCCTGGAGTAGGGTCGGCCCGGGGTACAATGAGCAGTTCTTC
TRBJ1-2,TRBV20-1,.,.,CSARGAGKNTF,TGCAGTGCTAGAGGAGCAGGGAAAAACACCTTC
TRBJ1-1,TRBV18,.,.,CASSIGLPPNTEAFF,TGTGCCAGCTCAATCGGACTGCCGCCGAACACTGAAGCTTTCTTT
TRBJ2-7,TRBV7-9,TRBD2,.,CASSSWTSGRSQYF,TGTGCCAGCAGCTCCTGGACTAGCGGGAGATCACAGTACTTC
TRBJ2-7,TRBV6-5,TRBD1,.,CASRSQGAGEQYF,TGTGCCAGCAGATCCCAGGGGGCCGGCGAGCAGTACTTC
TRBJ2-3,TRBV11-2,.,.,CASRLRPTDTQYF,TGTGCCAGCAGGTTAAGGCCCACAGATACGCAGTATTTT
TRBJ2-7,TRBV5-6,.,once,CASSLASGRATDEQYF,TGTGCCAGCAGCTTGGCATCTGGCAGGGCAACCGACGAGCAGTACTTC
TRBJ1-1,TRBV19,.,.,CASSNNGGGFEAFF,TGTGCCAGTAGTAATAATGGGGGGGGCTTTGAAGCTTTCTTT
TRBJ2-7,TRBV28,.,.,CASLNSGAPLSYEQYF,TGTGCCAGCCTCAATTCAGGGGCGCCTCTCTCCTACGAGCAGTACTTC
TRBJ2-3,TRBV6-1,.,.,CASRSSFSTDTQYF,TGTGCCAGCAGATCTAGCTTTAGCACAGATACGCAGTATTTT
TRBJ2-6,TRBV7-8,TRBD1,few,CASSGWTGGFSGANVLTF,TGTGCCAGCAGCGGATGGACAGGGGGCTTTTCTGGGGCCAACGTCCTGACTTTC
TRBJ1-2,TRBV25-1,.,.,CASSGAPLGYYGYTF,TGTGCCAGCAGTGGGGCCCCTTTAGGATACTATGGCTACACCTTC
TRBJ2-1,TRBV4-1,TRBD2,.,CASSQDPGTSGSRGEQFF,TGCGCCAGCAGCCAAGATCCGGGGACTAGCGGGAGTAGGGGTGAGCAGTTCTTC
TRBJ1-1,TRBV30,TRBD1,few,CAWITRLGTEGQNTEAFF,TGTGCCTGGATCACCCGACTTGGGACAGAAGGACAGAACACTGAAGCTTTCTTT
TRBJ1-5,TRBV7-6,.,.,CASSLGEDQPQHF,TGTGCCAGCAGCTTAGGGGAGGATCAGCCCCAGCATTTT
TRBJ1-4,TRBV28,.,.,CATNLRATTNEKLFF,TGTGCCACCAACCTAAGGGCAACAACTAATGAAAAACTGTTTTTT
TRBJ2-3,TRBV30,.,.,CAWRPTRSSFTDTQYF,TGTGCCTGGAGGCCTACCCGGAGTAGTTTTACAGATACGCAGTATTTT
TRBJ2-7,TRBV11-1,TRBD2,.,CASSQGLAREQYF,TGTGCCAGCAGCCAAGGACTAGCGCGCGAGCAGTACTTC
TRBJ2-7,TRBV21-1,.,.,CASSKYPWDRSYEQYF,TGTGCCAGCAGCAAATACCCCTGGGACAGGTCCTACGAGCAGTACTTC
TRBJ2-1,TRBV2,TRBD1,few,CASSLDRDEQFF,TGTGCCAGCAGTCTTGACAGGGACGAGCAGTTCTTC
TRBJ2-3,TRBV9,.,few,CASGPPRDTQYF,TGTGCCAGCGGACCGCCTCGGGATACGCAGTATTTT
TRBJ2-7,TRBV7-2,TRBD2,.,CASSLNPSGRRSYEQYF,TGTGCCAGCAGCCTAAATCCTAGCGGGAGGAGGTCCTACGAGCAGTACTTC
TRBJ2-4,TRBV7-2,.,.,CASSPALAKNIQYF,TGTGCCAGCAGCCCAGCCTTAGCCAAAAACATTCAGTACTTC
TRBJ2-2,TRBV19,TRBD2,.,CATSFREGLGGELFF,TGTGCCACCTCTTTCCGGGAGGGCCTAGGTGGGGAGCTGTTTTTT
TRBJ2-5,TRBV5-8,.,.,CASSLVTGETQYF,TGTGCCAGCAGCTTGGTGACGGGAGAGACCCAGTACTTC
TRBJ2-4,TRBV7-8,TRBD2,few,CASSPLGAGGRIQYF,TGTGCCAGCAGCCCCTTGGGAGCGGGAGGTCGCATTCAGTACTTC
TRBJ2-5,TRBV10-3,TRBD1,few,CATNRGTEETQYF,TGTGCCACCAACCGAGGGACAGAAGAGACCCAGTACTTC
TRBJ1-1,TRBV30,.,.,CAWRYGANTEAFF,TGTGCCTGGAGATACGGAGCGAACACTGAAGCTTTCTTT
TRBJ1-1,TRBV7-2,.,.,CASSLMGYMNTEAFF,TGTGCCAGCAGCTTAATGGGGTACATGAACACTGAAGCTTTCTTT
TRBJ2-5,TRBV5-4,TRBD2,.,CASSASGRRSVETQYF,TGTGCCAGTTCTGCTAGCGGGAGAAGATCTGTTGAGACCCAGTACTTC
TRBJ1-2,TRBV5-1,.,.,CASSPGTSPGYGYTF,TGCGCCAGCAGCCCAGGGACCTCCCCGGGCTATGGCTACACCTTC
TRBJ1-1,TRBV27,.,.,CASSLIWAEANTEAFF,TGTGCCAGCAGTTTAATCTGGGCGGAGGCGAACACTGAAGCTTTCTTT
TRBJ2-7,TRBV19,TRBD1,.,CASRAGTGRSYEQYF,TGTGCCAGTAGGGCCGGGACAGGACGCTCCTACGAGCAGTACTTC
TRBJ2-7,TRBV29-1,.,.,CSVDRDGSSYEQYF,TGCAGCGTGGACCGGGACGGGAGCTCCTACGAGCAGTACTTC
TRBJ2-3,TRBV5-1,TRBD2,.,CASSSLQRGSTDTQYF,TGCGCCAGCAGCTCGCTGCAGCGGGGTAGCACAGATACGCAGTATTTT
TRBJ2-7,TRBV5-1,.,.,CASSLNFPDWGYEQYF,TGCGCCAGCAGCTTGAATTTTCCGGACTGGGGCTACGAGCAGTACTTC
TRBJ2-5,TRBV11-3,.,.,CASSEGLWETQYF,TGTGCCAGCAGCGAAGGGCTTTGGGAGACCCAGTACTTC
TRBJ2-5,TRBV5-1,.,.,CASSPGGLKQETQYF,TGCGCCAGCAGCCCCGGAGGGCTGAAACAAGAGACCCAGTACTTC
TRBJ1-6,TRBV2,TRBD1,.,CASRLNGQGNSPLHF,TGTGCCAGCAGGCTGAACGGACAGGGAAATTCACCCCTCCACTTT
TRBJ2-5,TRBV28,.,.,CASSYGQGGYQETQYF,TGTGCCAGCAGTTACGGACAGGGAGGGTACCAAGAGACCCAGTACTTC
TRBJ1-1,TRBV6-4,TRBD1,.,CASSAVTGTEAFF,TGTGCCAGCAGTGCCGTGACAGGGACTGAAGCTTTCTTT
TRBJ2-1,TRBV9,.,.,CASHPSPGSSRNEQFF,TGTGCCAGCCACCCTTCCCCAGGATCTTCTAGAAATGAGCAGTTCTTC
TRBJ2-6,TRBV28,.,once,CASTAPLPGANVLTF,TGTGCCAGCACCGCCCCTTTGCCTGGGGCCAACGTCCTGACTTTC
TRBJ1-2,TRBV4-1,.,.,CASSRVPAENRYGYTF,TGCGCCAGCAGCCGGGTCCCGGCAGAGAATAGGTATGGCTACACCTTC
TRBJ1-2,TRBV19,TRBD1,few,CASSTDLTTGENGYTF,TGTGCCAGTAGTACCGACCTCACGACAGGGGAGAATGGCTACACCTTC
TRBJ2-7,TRBV5-1,.,.,CASSLGNSYEQYF,TGCGCCAGCAGCTTGGGGAACTCCTACGAGCAGTACTTC
TRBJ2-1,TRBV5-1,TRBD2,.,CASSWTSGAYNEQFF,TGCGCCAGCAGCTGGACTAGCGGGGCCTACAATGAGCAGTTCTTC
TRBJ2-2,TRBV7-3,.,.,CASSLGAGELFF,TGTGCCAGCAGCTTAGGCGCCGGGGAGCTGTTTTTT
TRBJ2-1,TRBV19,.,.,CASSVGTPRQFF,TGTGCCAGTAGTGTCGGGACCCCCCGCCAGTTCTTC
TRBJ2-5,TRBV5-5,.,.,CASSYERITETQYF,TGTGCCAGCAGCTACGAGAGAATCACAGAGACCCAGTACTTC